This TCR beta chain was sequenced during a study of patients and donors after allogeneic stem cell transplantation. TCRdb re-analysed the RT-PCR reads in MiXCR, keeping a single row per CDR3 protein. The sample lists about 110,000 distinct CDR3 sequences; about a third were seen once. The V segment lost 1 base and the J segment 6 bases; nucleotides outside the gene matches: 12. The CDR3 totals 17 residues. The V gene's germline CDR1 is DFQATT and CDR2 SNEGSKA (reference sequence). This chain links TRBV20-1 with TRBJ2-1; TRBD2 agrees at 10 bases. Sequences were obtained from blood, either unsorted or a sorted T cell fraction (not recorded which). This receptor was obtained from a human donor who was either an allogeneic HSCT recipient or a stem cell or donor lymphocyte infusion donor (not recorded which). It is not recorded whose cells these are; they may come from a transplant donor. CDR3 nucleotide sequence: TGCAGTGCTAGAGGGCCGCTTTTCGGGACTAGCGTCAATGAGCAGTTCTTC. It translates to CSARGPLFGTSVNEQFF.